Below are 7 T cell receptor beta chains sequenced from a single sample in a study of cytomegalovirus exposure and HLA in healthy donors. The PCR was carried out with 60 Vbeta primers and 13 Jbeta primers. Clones were read by immunoSEQ multiplex PCR, and TCRdb kept only the in-frame ones, dropping some. The sample includes roughly 130,000 clones, roughly two thirds of them seen just once. Sequencing was carried out using PBMCs. These receptors originate from a man younger than 40 in good health and CMV-seropositive.

This rearrangement joins TRBV7-2 to TRBJ2-1, with 8 bases aligning to TRBD2. The trim removed 5 bases at V and 5 bases at J, leaving 5 bases unmatched. This CDR3 is built from 14 residues. Germline V lookup: CDR1 SGHTA, CDR2 FQGNSA. The DNA for the CDR3 is TGTGCCAGCAGCCCCGGACTAGCCCACAATGAGCAGTTCTTC. Its protein product is CASSPGLAHNEQFF.

J is TRBJ1-3 and V is TRBV2; no definite D call. Germline CDR1 SNHLY, CDR2 FYNNEI. CDR3 length: 15 residues. V lost 5 bases and J 4 bases, leaving 15 bases between the germline ends. CDR3 nucleotides: TGTGCCAGCAGTTGGGCGGGGATAGGAGGAAACACCATATATTTT. Translated, it gives CASSWAGIGGNTIYF.

Comment on this clone: Compared with germline, one end of the junction differs, possibly owing to a read error. The rearrangement links TRBV7-9 to TRBJ1-1, with a tentative D call TRBD1 (5 bases). This CDR3 spans 12 amino acids. Germline CDR1 is SEHNR and CDR2 is FQNEAQ (reference sequence). CDR3 amino acids: CSSSWGDTEAFF. The CDR3 DNA reads TGTTCCAGCAGCTGGGGGGACACTGAAGCTTTCTTT.

The gene calls are TRBV5-8 and TRBJ1-5; TRBD1 agrees at 9 bases. CDR3 length equals 14 residues. Germline trimming cut 1 base from V and 6 bases from J; bases unmatched to any gene: 2. Germline V CDR1 and CDR2: SGHTS, YDEGEE. The CDR3 DNA follows: TGTGCCAGCAGCTTGTTACAGGGGGCTCAGCCCCAGCATTTT. It codes for CASSLLQGAQPQHF.

This clone was counted only a few times. The chain combines TRBV5-1 with TRBJ2-5, with D perhaps matching TRBD2 (6 bases). The J call may be mistaken, given a closer DNA end match to TRBJ2-7. The CDR3 length is 12 residues. Germline assignment: CDR1 SGHRS and CDR2 YFSETQ. This chain's CDR3 is CASSAGGDEQYF. The CDR3 DNA sequence: TGCGCCAGCAGCGCCGGGGGTGACGAGCAGTACTTC.

This clone has just one count. The chain joins TRBV19 to TRBJ1-5; D remains ambiguous. The germline V and J ends were trimmed by 3 bases and 3 bases, with 9 bases remaining between them. Germline lookup yields CDR1 LNHDA and CDR2 SQIVND (reference sequence). The CDR3 has 14 amino acids. In DNA form, the CDR3 reads TGTGCCAGTAGTATCCCGGTCCCCAATCAGCCCCAGCATTTT. Its translation: CASSIPVPNQPQHF. Looking up the rest from reference TRBV19 and TRBJ1-5 gives the full variable domain: DGGITQSPKYLFRKEGQNVTLSCEQNLNHDAMYWYRQDPGQGLRLIYYSQIVNDFQKGDIAEGYSVSREKKESFPLTVTSAQKNPTAFYLCASSIPVPNQPQHFGDGTRLSIL.

This clone has a handful of counts. This sequence joins TRBV5-4 and TRBJ2-2; TRBD2 might be the D (5 bases). Trimming took 1 base from V and 9 from J, leaving 13 bases between them. The CDR3 spans 14 residues. CDR1 and CDR2 (germline): SGHNT, YYREEE (reference sequence). Here the CDR3 DNA reads TGTGCCAGCAGCTTGCCGGGAATGGTCCGGGAGCTGTTTTTT. Its translation is CASSLPGMVRELFF.